The 22 T cell receptor beta chains below come from one sample, sequenced in a study of T cell clonality in common variable immunodeficiency. Clones were sequenced by immunoSEQ multiplex PCR, and TCRdb holds only the in-frame ones, with some missing. Sampling found about 35,000 clones, none seen once. Input material: peripheral blood mononuclear cells. The receptor source for this set is a person aged 18 to 75 in good health.

This clone was seen many times. The read gets to within 3 residues of the CDR3 end, and the germline J gene fills in the rest. The chain recombines TRBV20-1 with TRBJ1-5; the match to TRBD1 covers 7 bases. V trimming: 6 bases; J trimming: 3 bases; junction bases outside the gene matches: 14. Germline assignment: CDR1 DFQATT and CDR2 SNEGSKA (reference sequence). The length of the CDR3 is 16 residues. The CDR3 is CSAQKGTVAYNQPQHF. CDR3 DNA, as far as it was read: TGCAGTGCACAAAAGGGGACAGTCGCCTACAATCAGCCC.

Many counts were recorded for this clone. The read halts 3 residues ahead of the CDR3 end, with the missing end drawn from the germline J gene. This rearrangement joins TRBV19 to TRBJ2-4; D is uncertain. V lost 5 bases and J 0 bases, leaving 8 bases between the germline ends. The CDR3 is 14 amino acids. Germline CDR1 is LNHDA and CDR2 is SQIVND (reference sequence). CDR3: CASSSLIAKNIQYF. The sequenced part of the CDR3 DNA is TGTGCCAGTAGTTCCCTAATAGCCAAAAACATT.

This clone was observed at least ten times. The read comes to an end 3 residues before the CDR3 does, leaving the germline J gene to fill in the end. The chain is built from TRBV7-2 and TRBJ2-1; D is undetermined. The CDR3 is 14 amino acids. In germline, CDR1 is SGHTA, CDR2 FQGNSA. The V end lost 5 bases, the J end lost 6 bases, and 14 bases lay between the germline ends. Partial CDR3 DNA: TGTGCCAGCAGCCCAGCTGGCGGCTTCAATGAG. Translated, it gives CASSPAGGFNE. The full CDR3 sequence reads CASSPAGGFNEQFF.

Ten or more counts support this clone. The CDR3 end lies 3 residues beyond the end of the read and is filled in from the germline J gene. The chain couples TRBV5-1 to TRBJ2-3; TRBD1 agrees at 9 bases. V lost 3 bases, J lost 4 bases, and 15 bases stayed unmatched. Looked up from germline, CDR1 is SGHRS and CDR2 is YFSETQ. The CDR3 runs 18 residues. The CDR3 is CASSWHPRQGDSADTQYF. The CDR3 bases that were read are TGCGCCAGCAGCTGGCACCCGCGACAGGGGGATTCAGCAGATACG.

This clone showed up many times. The sequenced fragment ends 3 residues before the CDR3 boundary, so the rest is inferred from the germline J gene. The same CDR3 can be traced to other DNA sequences in this sample. The rearrangement joins TRBV7-8 to TRBJ1-3; D remains ambiguous. The germline CDR1 and CDR2 sequences are SGHVS and FQNEAQ. CDR3 length: 15 residues. The ends were cut back, 3 bases at V and 1 base at J, with 10 bases in the middle. This chain's CDR3 is CASSFRRVSGNTIYF. The CDR3 DNA, read in part, is TGTGCCAGCAGCTTTAGGCGGGTTTCTGGAAACACC.

This clone was counted at least ten times. The CDR3 end lies 3 residues beyond the end of the read and is filled in from the germline J gene. This chain links TRBV6-1 with TRBJ2-3, with TRBD2 identical over 7 bases. There are 15 residues in the CDR3. Losses at the gene ends were 3 bases for V and 0 bases for J; bases not matched to a gene: 3. CDR1 MNHNS and CDR2 SASEGT come from the germline V gene. Incomplete CDR3 DNA: TGTGCCAGCAGTGATGGAGCGGGAAGCACAGATACG. Translated, it gives CASSDGAGSTDT. In full, the CDR3 is CASSDGAGSTDTQYF.

There are many counts of this clone. The read ends 3 residues early relative to the CDR3; the germline J gene fills the gap. The chain is built from TRBV2 and TRBJ2-5; 14 bases align to TRBD2. There are 16 residues in the CDR3. The ends lost 6 bases at V and 1 base at J; junction bases unmatched: 4. Germline values: CDR1 SNHLY, CDR2 FYNNEI. The part of the CDR3 DNA that was read is TGTGCCAGCAGAAGACTAGCGGGAGGGATCCAAGAGACC. This translates into CASRRLAGGIQET. The whole CDR3 sequence is CASRRLAGGIQETQYF.

This clone was recorded at least ten times. The CDR3 loop reads CASSLIRGRETQYF. Incomplete CDR3 DNA: TGTGCCAGCAGCTTGATCAGGGGAAGAGAGACC. The rearrangement links TRBV7-2 to TRBJ2-5; TRBD1 might be the D (6 bases). Coverage ceases 3 residues before the CDR3 finishes, and the germline J gene fills in the end. The V end was cut by 3 bases, the J end by 4 bases, with 12 bases between. The germline gives CDR1 SGHTA, CDR2 FQGNSA. The CDR3 totals 14 residues. The full variable domain, in which reference TRBV7-2 and TRBJ2-5 provide the parts outside the CDR3, is GAGVSQSPSNKVTEKGKDVELRCDPISGHTALYWYRQSLGQGLEFLIYFQGNSAPDKSGLPSDRFSAERTGGSVSTLTIQRTQQEDSAVYLCASSLIRGRETQYFGPGTRLLVL.

This clone was counted at least ten times. The CDR3 end falls 3 residues outside the read, so it is completed with the germline J gene. The chain carries TRBV24-1 and TRBJ2-3; D is undetermined. Germline assignment: CDR1 KGHDR and CDR2 SFDVKD. The length of the CDR3 is 11 residues. V lost 5 bases to trimming and J lost 4 bases, with 3 bases between them. The CDR3 reads CATSAADTQYF. CDR3 DNA (partial): TGTGCCACCAGTGCAGCAGATACG.

This clone was seen more than once but under ten times. The read falls 3 residues short of the CDR3 end, and the missing part is taken from the germline J gene. V gene TRBV5-6 combines with J gene TRBJ2-3; 8 bases match TRBD2. The CDR3 has 15 residues. V trimming: 4 bases; J trimming: 1 base; junction bases outside the gene matches: 5. The V gene's germline CDR1 is SGHDT and CDR2 YYEEEE. The covered CDR3 bases are TGTGCCAGCAGCACCTTACTAGCGGGCACAGATACG. It is translated as CASSTLLAGTDT. The full CDR3 reads CASSTLLAGTDTQYF. The complete variable domain, with remaining parts taken from reference TRBV5-6 and TRBJ2-3, reads DAGVTQSPTHLIKTRGQQVTLRCSPKSGHDTVSWYQQALGQGPQFIFQYYEEEERQRGNFPDRFSGHQFPNYSSELNVNALLLGDSALYLCASSTLLAGTDTQYFGPGTRLTVL.

This clone appeared many times. CDR3 DNA (partial): TGTGCCAGCAGGGGTACAGGGGAGTATCAGCCC. It codes for CASRGTGEYQP. The CDR3, in full, reads CASRGTGEYQPQHF. This chain connects TRBV7-2 to TRBJ1-5, with 7 bases aligning to TRBD1. The CDR3 extends 3 residues past the end of the read, so its final part is completed from the germline J gene. Trimming took 6 bases from V and 5 from J; bases not matched to a gene: 7. Germline V gene sequence: CDR1 SGHTA, CDR2 FQGNSA. The CDR3 extends over 14 amino acids.

This clone was counted ten times or more. The read finishes 3 residues shy of the CDR3 end, and the germline J gene is used to complete it. The rearrangement links TRBV20-1 to TRBJ1-1, with D possibly matching TRBD1 (6 bases). This CDR3 comprises 15 residues. V shed 3 bases and J shed 3 bases, with 17 bases lying between them. The germline V gene encodes CDR1 DFQATT and CDR2 SNEGSKA (reference sequence). The sequenced CDR3 bases are TGCAGTGCTAGGATCGGACAGACAAGTCACACTGAA. This sequence encodes CSARIGQTSHTE. The CDR3, in full, reads CSARIGQTSHTEAFF.

For this clone: The read falls 3 residues short of the CDR3 end, and the missing part is taken from the germline J gene. The chain is built from TRBV5-1 and TRBJ1-1; D ambiguous. There are 14 residues in the CDR3. Looked up from germline, CDR1 is SGHRS and CDR2 is YFSETQ. The CDR3 loop is CASRLAGVPDTAFF. Incomplete CDR3 DNA: TGCGCCAGTCGACTAGCGGGAGTCCCCGATACG.

This clone was observed a handful of times. The read ends 3 residues early relative to the CDR3; the germline J gene fills the gap. V and J are TRBV5-1 and TRBJ2-7, with 7 positions matching TRBD2. CDR3 length: 12 amino acids. Trimming took 5 bases from V and 6 from J; bases not matched to a gene: 5. CDR1 and CDR2 (germline): SGHRS, YFSETQ. The sequenced part of the CDR3 DNA is TGCGCCAGCAGTCGCGGGAGTACCGAG. This sequence encodes CASSRGSTE. In full, the CDR3 reads CASSRGSTEQYF.

The sequenced part of the CDR3 DNA is TGCAGTGGCCGGCAGGGGGTGTATAATGGC. It is translated as CSGRQGVYNG. The whole CDR3 is CSGRQGVYNGYTF. The chain uses TRBV20-1 and TRBJ1-2, with 7 bases identical to TRBD1. The DNA ends 3 residues before the CDR3 does, and the rest of the CDR3 is filled in from the germline J gene. This CDR3 region has 13 residues. Germline V gives CDR1 DFQATT, CDR2 SNEGSKA (reference sequence). Trimming cost V 7 bases and J 6 bases; bases outside gene matches: 11.

With regard to this clone: Read coverage stops 3 residues before the CDR3 terminus; the germline J gene supplies the remainder. The genes are TRBV11-1 and TRBJ2-1; 7 positions match TRBD1. The CDR3 totals 15 residues. Germline loops: CDR1 SGHAT, CDR2 FQDESV (reference sequence). With 6 bases clipped from V and 1 base from J, the junction kept 6 bases outside the gene matches. The chain's CDR3 is CASRTTGPSYNEQFF. CDR3 bases read: TGTGCCAGCAGGACGACAGGGCCTTCCTACAATGAG.

This clone occurred many times. The read finishes 3 residues shy of the CDR3 end, and the germline J gene is used to complete it. J is TRBJ2-3 and V is TRBV20-1; a possible D gene is TRBD2 (6 bases). V was cut by 5 bases and J by 4 bases, with 13 bases left in between. Germline V gene data show CDR1 as DFQATT and CDR2 as SNEGSKA (reference sequence). The CDR3 has 13 residues. CDR3 DNA, as far as it was read: TGCAGTGCTCTGCGGGACTTAGCAGATACG. Amino acid sequence: CSALRDLADT. The CDR3 reads in full as CSALRDLADTQYF.

This clone was counted ten times or more. From the germline J gene comes the end of the CDR3, since the read stops 3 residues before it. This rearrangement joins TRBV5-5 to TRBJ1-4; 8 nucleotides line up with TRBD1. The ends lost 5 bases at V and 4 bases at J; junction bases unmatched: 7. The CDR3 extends over 15 amino acids. Germline CDR1 and CDR2: SGHKS and YYEKEE (reference sequence). The CDR3 protein is CASSSRTGINEKLFF. The CDR3 bases that were read are TGTGCCAGCAGTTCCAGGACAGGGATTAATGAAAAA.

Ten or more counts support this clone. Read data end 3 residues before the CDR3 end; the end is taken from the germline J gene. V and J are TRBV7-3 and TRBJ2-5, with 7 bases lining up with TRBD2. The CDR3 sequence is 16 residues long. The trim removed 2 bases at V and 5 bases at J, leaving 11 bases unmatched. Germline-derived CDR1 and CDR2 are SGHTA and FQGTGA. CDR3 DNA, as far as it was read: TGTGCCAGCAGCTTAGTAGGACTAGTATTCCGGGAGACC. Its translation is CASSLVGLVFRET. The CDR3 in full is CASSLVGLVFRETQYF.

This clone was counted many times. With the read ending 3 residues before the CDR3 end, the germline J gene is used to fill in that end. The V gene is TRBV10-1, the J gene TRBJ1-4, with D possibly matching TRBD1 (5 bases). The CDR3 loop spans 14 amino acids. Germline V lookup: CDR1 WNHNN, CDR2 SYGVQD (reference sequence). The CDR3 DNA, read in part, is TGCCCCCTGTCGACGGTTGCAGGGATTAGGAAA. It specifies CPLSTVAGIRK. The whole CDR3 region reads CPLSTVAGIRKLFF.

This clone occurred many times. With the read ending 3 residues before the CDR3 end, the germline J gene is used to fill in that end. J is TRBJ1-1 and V is TRBV4-2; TRBD1 might be the D (6 bases). This CDR3 is built from 18 residues. Germline CDR1 and CDR2: LGHNA and YNFKEQ. V was shortened by 0 bases and J by 1 base, with 18 bases between the two germline ends. The CDR3 loop reads CASSQEGHTGLRNTEAFF. The sequenced CDR3 bases are TGTGCCAGCAGCCAAGAGGGACACACCGGCTTGAGGAACACTGAA.

This clone has a count of ten or more. The sequence runs out 3 residues before the end of the CDR3; the remainder is reconstructed from the germline J gene. V gene TRBV5-5 combines with J gene TRBJ2-5, with TRBD1 matching 7 bases. Per germline, CDR1 SGHKS and CDR2 YYEKEE (reference sequence). With 3 bases clipped from V and 5 bases from J, the junction kept 4 bases outside the gene matches. The CDR3 covers 13 residues. This chain's CDR3 is CASSSGQLETQYF. The sequenced part of the CDR3 DNA is TGTGCCAGCAGCTCGGGACAGTTGGAGACC.